This T cell receptor (beta chain) is drawn from a study of graft-versus-host responses after intestinal transplantation. The study's findings and limits: Maximum circulating GvH clone levels tracked with early post-transplant HvG decreases.

This table comes from immunoSEQ multiplex PCR, and its TCRdb copy is limited to in-frame clones, with some not included. Altogether some 19,000 clones are present, roughly 43% being singletons, with the ten largest covering 1.5% to 2%. Irradiated, violet-dye-labeled stimulator cells, around 200,000 in number, were plated with around 200,000 CFSE-labeled responder cells. Sorted after the reaction were proliferating CFSE-low CD3+CD4+ and CD3+CD8+ responders. Trimming pared 2 bases from V and 8 bases from J, leaving 12 bases between. Germline CDR1 reads SEHNR; CDR2 reads FQNEAQ (reference sequence). There are 13 residues in the CDR3.

Sequenced here: alloreactive CD8+ T cells from a mixed lymphocyte reaction culture, sampled before intestinal transplant. As to subset: CFSE-low proliferating T cells sorted from roughly 6-day pre-transplant mixed lymphocyte reaction (GvH or HvG direction). This chain connects TRBV7-9 to TRBJ1-1; D perhaps matches TRBD1 (6 bases). The receptor was derived from a human patient who received an intestinal transplant. The CDR3 region is CASSLRGGSEAFF. Written as DNA, the CDR3 is TGTGCCAGCAGCTTACGGGGGGGCTCGGAAGCTTTCTTT.